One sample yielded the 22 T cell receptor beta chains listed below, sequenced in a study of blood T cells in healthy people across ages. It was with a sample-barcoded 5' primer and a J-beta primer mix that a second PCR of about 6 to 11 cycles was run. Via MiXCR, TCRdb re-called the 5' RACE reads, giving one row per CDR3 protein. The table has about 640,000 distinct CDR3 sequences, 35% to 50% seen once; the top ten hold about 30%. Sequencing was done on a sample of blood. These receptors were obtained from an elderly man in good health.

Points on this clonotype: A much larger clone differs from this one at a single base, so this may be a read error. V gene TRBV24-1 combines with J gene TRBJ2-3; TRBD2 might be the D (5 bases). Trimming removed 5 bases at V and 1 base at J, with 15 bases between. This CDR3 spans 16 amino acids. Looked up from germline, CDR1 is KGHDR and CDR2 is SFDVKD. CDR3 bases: TGTGCCACCAGTGGAGGACTCAACGGGGGCACAGATACGCAGTATTTT. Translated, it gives CATSGGLNGGTDTQYF.

CDR3 sequence reads: CASSRTSGSPHEQFF. The DNA of the CDR3 is TGCGCCAGCAGCAGGACTAGCGGGAGTCCCCATGAGCAGTTCTTC. V gene TRBV5-1 combines with J gene TRBJ2-1; the match to TRBD2 covers 13 bases. The CDR3 is 15 residues long. Germline values: CDR1 SGHRS, CDR2 YFSETQ. The trim removed 4 bases at V and 8 bases at J, leaving 6 bases unmatched.

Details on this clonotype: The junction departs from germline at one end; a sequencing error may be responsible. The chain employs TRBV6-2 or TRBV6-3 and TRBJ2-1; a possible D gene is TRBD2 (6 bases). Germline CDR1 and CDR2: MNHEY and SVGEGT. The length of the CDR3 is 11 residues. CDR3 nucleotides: TGTGCCAGCAGCCGAACACGGGAGCGGTTCTTC. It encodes CASSRTRERFF.

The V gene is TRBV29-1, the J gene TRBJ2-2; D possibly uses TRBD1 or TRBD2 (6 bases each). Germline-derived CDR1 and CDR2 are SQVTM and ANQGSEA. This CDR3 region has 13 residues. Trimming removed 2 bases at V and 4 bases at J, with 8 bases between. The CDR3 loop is CSVEKGGTGELFF. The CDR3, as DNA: TGCAGCGTTGAAAAGGGGGGCACCGGGGAGCTGTTTTTT.

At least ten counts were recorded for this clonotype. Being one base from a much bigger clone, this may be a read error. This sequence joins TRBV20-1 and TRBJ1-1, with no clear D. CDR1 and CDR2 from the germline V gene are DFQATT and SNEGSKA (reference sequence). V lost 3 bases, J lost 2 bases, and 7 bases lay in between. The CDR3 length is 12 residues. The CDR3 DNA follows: TGCAGTGCTAGTCCGGAAAACACTGAAGCTTTCTTT. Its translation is CSASPENTEAFF.

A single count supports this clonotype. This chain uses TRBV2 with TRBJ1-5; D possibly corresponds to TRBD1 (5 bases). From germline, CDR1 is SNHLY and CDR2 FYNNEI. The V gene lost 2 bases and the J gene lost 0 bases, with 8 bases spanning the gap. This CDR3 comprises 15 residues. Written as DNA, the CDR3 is TGTGCCAGCAGTGAAACAGGAACTAGCAATCAGCCCCAGCATTTT. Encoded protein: CASSETGTSNQPQHF.

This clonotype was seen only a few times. The CDR3 here is CASSLVRGADTQYF. The DNA of the CDR3 is TGTGCCAGCAGCTTAGTACGGGGGGCAGATACGCAGTATTTT. The V call is TRBV7-2, the J call TRBJ2-3; the match to TRBD2 covers 7 bases. CDR1 SGHTA and CDR2 FQGNSA come from the germline V gene. V gave up 1 base and J gave up 4 bases; unmatched junction bases: 2. CDR3 length: 14 residues.

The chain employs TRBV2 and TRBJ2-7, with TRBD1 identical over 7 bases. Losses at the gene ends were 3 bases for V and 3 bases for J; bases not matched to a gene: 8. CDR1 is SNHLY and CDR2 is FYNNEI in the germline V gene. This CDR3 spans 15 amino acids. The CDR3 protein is CASSERQGNLYEQYF. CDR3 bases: TGTGCCAGCAGTGAGAGACAGGGCAACCTCTACGAGCAGTACTTC.

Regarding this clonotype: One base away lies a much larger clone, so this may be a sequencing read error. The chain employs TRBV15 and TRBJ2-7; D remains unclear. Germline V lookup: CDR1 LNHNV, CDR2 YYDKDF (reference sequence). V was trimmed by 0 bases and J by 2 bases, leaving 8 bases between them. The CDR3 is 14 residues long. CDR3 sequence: CATSRDRGTYEQYF. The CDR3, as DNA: TGTGCCACCAGCAGAGACAGAGGCACCTACGAGCAGTACTTC. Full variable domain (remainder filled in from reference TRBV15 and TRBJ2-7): DAMVIQNPRYQVTQFGKPVTLSCSQTLNHNVMYWYQQKSSQAPKLLFHYYDKDFNNEADTPDNFQSRRPNTSFCFLDIRSPGLGDTAMYLCATSRDRGTYEQYFGPGTRLTVT.

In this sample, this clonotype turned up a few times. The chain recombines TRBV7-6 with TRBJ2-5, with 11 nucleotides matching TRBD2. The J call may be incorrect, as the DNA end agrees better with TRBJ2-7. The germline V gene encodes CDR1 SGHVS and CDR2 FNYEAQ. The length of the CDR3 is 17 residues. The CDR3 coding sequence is TGTGCCAGCAGCTTAGCTCCGCCGGGACTAGCGGACTACGAGCAGTACTTC. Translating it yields CASSLAPPGLADYEQYF.

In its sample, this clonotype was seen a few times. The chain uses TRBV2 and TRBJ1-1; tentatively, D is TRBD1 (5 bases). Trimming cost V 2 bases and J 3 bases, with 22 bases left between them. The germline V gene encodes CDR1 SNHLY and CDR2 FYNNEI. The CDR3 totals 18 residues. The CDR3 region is CASSERLRDPRGYTEAFF. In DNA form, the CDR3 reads TGTGCCAGCAGTGAAAGACTTAGGGACCCCCGGGGGTACACTGAAGCTTTCTTT.

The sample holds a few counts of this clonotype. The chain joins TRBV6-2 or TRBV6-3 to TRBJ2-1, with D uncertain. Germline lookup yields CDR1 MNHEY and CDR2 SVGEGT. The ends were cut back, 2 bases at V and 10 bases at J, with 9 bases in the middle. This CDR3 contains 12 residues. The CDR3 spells CASSYGVPEQFF. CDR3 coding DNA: TGTGCCAGCAGTTACGGGGTGCCAGAGCAGTTCTTC.

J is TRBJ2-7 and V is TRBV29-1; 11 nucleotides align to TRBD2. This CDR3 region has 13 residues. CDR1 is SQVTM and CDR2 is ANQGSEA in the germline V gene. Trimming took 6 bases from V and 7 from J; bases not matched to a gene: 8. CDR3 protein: CSVPASGRNEQYF. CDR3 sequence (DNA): TGCAGCGTCCCGGCTAGCGGGAGGAATGAGCAGTACTTC.

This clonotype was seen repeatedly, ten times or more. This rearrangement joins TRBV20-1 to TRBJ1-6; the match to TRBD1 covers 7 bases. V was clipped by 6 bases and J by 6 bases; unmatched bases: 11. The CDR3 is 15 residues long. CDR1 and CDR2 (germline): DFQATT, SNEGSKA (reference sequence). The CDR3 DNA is TGCAGTGCGCGGACAGGTGCAGGGGTTAATTCACCCCTCCACTTT. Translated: CSARTGAGVNSPLHF.

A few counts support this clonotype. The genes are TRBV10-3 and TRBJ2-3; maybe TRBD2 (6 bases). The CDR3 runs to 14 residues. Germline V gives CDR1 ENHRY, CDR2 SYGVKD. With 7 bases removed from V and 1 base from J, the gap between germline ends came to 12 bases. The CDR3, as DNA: TGTGCCATCAACCGTAGCGGTGGCACAGATACGCAGTATTTT. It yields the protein CAINRSGGTDTQYF.

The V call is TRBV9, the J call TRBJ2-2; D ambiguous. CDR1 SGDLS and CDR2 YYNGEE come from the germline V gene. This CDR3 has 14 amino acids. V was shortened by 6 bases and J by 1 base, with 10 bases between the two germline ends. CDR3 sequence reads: CASNKNMNTGELFF. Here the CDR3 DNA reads TGTGCCAGCAACAAAAACATGAACACCGGGGAGCTGTTTTTT.

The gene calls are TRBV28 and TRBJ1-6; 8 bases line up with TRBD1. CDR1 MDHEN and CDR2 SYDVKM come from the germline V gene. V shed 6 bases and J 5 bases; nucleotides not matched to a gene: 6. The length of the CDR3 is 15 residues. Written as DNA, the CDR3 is TGTGCCAGCAGCAAAAGGACAGGGAATAATTCACCCCTCCACTTT. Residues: CASSKRTGNNSPLHF.

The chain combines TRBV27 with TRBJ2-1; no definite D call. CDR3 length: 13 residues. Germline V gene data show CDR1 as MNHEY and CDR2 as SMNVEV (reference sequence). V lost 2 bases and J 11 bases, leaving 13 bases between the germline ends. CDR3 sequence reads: CASSLNLGIKQFF. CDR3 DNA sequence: TGTGCCAGCAGTTTAAATCTGGGAATCAAGCAGTTCTTC.

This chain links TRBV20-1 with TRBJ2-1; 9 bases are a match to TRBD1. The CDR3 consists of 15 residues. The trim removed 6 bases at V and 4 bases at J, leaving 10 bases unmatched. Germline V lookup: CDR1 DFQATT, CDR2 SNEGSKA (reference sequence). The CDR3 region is CSATRTGAPYNEQFF. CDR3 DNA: TGCAGTGCCACAAGGACAGGGGCACCTTACAATGAGCAGTTCTTC.

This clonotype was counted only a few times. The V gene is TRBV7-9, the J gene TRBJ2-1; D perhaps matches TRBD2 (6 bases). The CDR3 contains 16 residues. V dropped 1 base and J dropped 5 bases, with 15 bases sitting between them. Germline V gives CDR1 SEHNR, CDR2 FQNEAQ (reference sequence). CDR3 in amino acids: CASSLVGVTRNNEQFF. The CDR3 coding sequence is TGTGCCAGCAGCTTAGTAGGCGTGACTAGAAACAATGAGCAGTTCTTC.

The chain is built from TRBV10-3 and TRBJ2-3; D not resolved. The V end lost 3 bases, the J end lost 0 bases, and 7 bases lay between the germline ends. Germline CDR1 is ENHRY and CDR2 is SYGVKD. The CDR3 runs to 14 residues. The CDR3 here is CAISEGLSTDTQYF. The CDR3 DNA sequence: TGTGCCATCAGTGAAGGGCTGAGCACAGATACGCAGTATTTT.

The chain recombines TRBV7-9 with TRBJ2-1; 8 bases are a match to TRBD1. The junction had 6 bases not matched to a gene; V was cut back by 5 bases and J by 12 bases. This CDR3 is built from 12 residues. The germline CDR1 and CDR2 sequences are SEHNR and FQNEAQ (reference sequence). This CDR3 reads CASSQGQASQFF. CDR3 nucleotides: TGTGCCAGCAGCCAGGGACAGGCCTCGCAGTTCTTC.